These 30 T cell receptor beta chains were sequenced from one sample in a study of shared clonotypes between healthy human individuals. Using immunoSEQ multiplex PCR, the repertoire was profiled, and TCRdb retains in-frame clones only, with some absent. Among about 980,000 clones listed, over 75% were seen once. Input material: memory CD4+ T cells sorted from blood. The sample's subset: CD45RA-negative fraction. Receptor source: a man between 18 and 35 years old in good health.

This clone was counted a single time. The chain has TRBV30 and TRBJ1-2, with TRBD1 as a possible D gene (5 bases). The V and J ends lost 2 bases and 6 bases respectively, with 22 bases between them. CDR3 length: 16 amino acids. Germline CDR1 is GTSNPN and CDR2 is SVGIG (reference sequence). The CDR3 DNA follows: TGTGCCTGGAGTAAAGGGGCCTTAATACGAAACAATGGCTACACCTTC. Its protein product is CAWSKGALIRNNGYTF.

This chain joins TRBV27 and TRBJ2-2; 11 bases align to TRBD2. The CDR3 runs 19 residues. Germline V gene data show CDR1 as MNHEY and CDR2 as SMNVEV (reference sequence). J lost 5 bases, V lost 3 bases, and 14 bases had no gene match. In DNA form, the CDR3 reads TGTGCCAGCAGTTTGGTTCGGGTAGCGGGAGGGTCGCGGACCGGGGAGCTGTTTTTT. Translation gives CASSLVRVAGGSRTGELFF.

This clone has a count of ten or more. This same CDR3 is encoded by further DNA sequences in the sample. This chain joins TRBV5-6 and TRBJ1-1; D call uncertain. This CDR3 contains 14 residues. Trimming removed 0 bases from V and 5 bases from J, with 11 bases in between. Germline V gene lookup returns CDR1 SGHDT and CDR2 YYEEEE. Here the CDR3 reads CASSLVKGGTEAFF. CDR3 sequence (DNA): TGTGCCAGCAGCTTGGTTAAGGGAGGAACTGAAGCTTTCTTT. Using reference TRBV5-6 and TRBJ1-1 for the parts outside the CDR3, the full variable domain is DAGVTQSPTHLIKTRGQQVTLRCSPKSGHDTVSWYQQALGQGPQFIFQYYEEEERQRGNFPDRFSGHQFPNYSSELNVNALLLGDSALYLCASSLVKGGTEAFFGQGTRLTVV.

The chain recombines TRBV2 with TRBJ2-5; TRBD2 aligns across 9 bases. Germline V gene lookup returns CDR1 SNHLY and CDR2 FYNNEI. The CDR3 has 17 residues. The V and J ends lost 5 bases and 2 bases, in that order; junction bases with no gene match: 12. In DNA, the CDR3 is TGTGCCAGCAGTATTAATAGCGGGAGCGGGTCTCAAGAGACCCAGTACTTC. Protein: CASSINSGSGSQETQYF.

The J gene is TRBJ1-5, the V gene TRBV9, with TRBD1 identical over 7 bases. The CDR3 totals 15 residues. Losses at the gene ends were 0 bases for V and 4 bases for J; bases not matched to a gene: 4. Germline assignment: CDR1 SGDLS and CDR2 YYNGEE. The CDR3 loop reads CASSVEGGPNQPQHF. CDR3 DNA: TGTGCCAGCAGCGTAGAAGGGGGCCCAAATCAGCCCCAGCATTTT. Variable domain in full (rest from reference TRBV9 and TRBJ1-5): DSGVTQTPKHLITATGQRVTLRCSPRSGDLSVYWYQQSLDQGLQFLIQYYNGEERAKGNILERFSAQQFPDLHSELNLSSLELGDSALYFCASSVEGGPNQPQHFGDGTRLSIL.

The gene calls are TRBV6-5 and TRBJ2-7, with 7 bases matching TRBD2. The CDR3 contains 14 residues. In germline, CDR1 is MNHEY, CDR2 SVGAGI. The junction had 10 bases not matched to a gene; V was cut back by 6 bases and J by 5 bases. The CDR3 region is CASRVAGAKHEQYF. CDR3 nucleotide sequence: TGTGCCAGCAGGGTCGCGGGAGCAAAACACGAGCAGTACTTC.

This sequence joins TRBV10-3 and TRBJ1-5, with D possibly TRBD1 on 6 matching bases. Trimming shortened V by 11 bases and J by 6 bases, and 20 bases separated the two germline ends. Germline V CDR1 and CDR2: ENHRY, SYGVKD. The CDR3 runs to 14 residues. CDR3 region: CAASKGGRGQPQHF. The CDR3 nucleotides read TGTGCCGCCTCGAAAGGGGGGCGAGGTCAGCCCCAGCATTTT.

This clone has just one count. The V and J genes are TRBV29-1 and TRBJ1-2; D remains ambiguous. Trimming removed 7 bases at V and 2 bases at J, with 14 bases between. The CDR3 is 13 residues long. CDR1 and CDR2 from the germline V gene are SQVTM and ANQGSEA. CDR3 sequence (DNA): TGCAGCGCCTCTGGCAAGGCGAACTATGGCTACACCTTC. It yields the protein CSASGKANYGYTF.

This clone was seen more than once but under ten times. This chain links TRBV6-5 with TRBJ2-7; 8 bases are shared with TRBD2. CDR1 is MNHEY, CDR2 SVGAGI, per germline. The CDR3 has 14 amino acids. V gave up 6 bases and J gave up 0 bases; unmatched junction bases: 4. CDR3 residues: CASSRGGGSYEQYF. The CDR3 bases are TGTGCCAGCAGCCGGGGGGGAGGCTCCTACGAGCAGTACTTC.

In its sample, this clone was seen a few times. Other DNA variants within this sample encode the same CDR3. This chain uses TRBV7-3 with TRBJ2-1; D possibly corresponds to TRBD2 (6 bases). The CDR3 contains 12 residues. Looked up from germline, CDR1 is SGHTA and CDR2 is FQGTGA. Trimming removed 4 bases at V and 10 bases at J, with 11 bases between. The CDR3 nucleotides read TGTGCCAGCAGCTCCCGTGGAGGGGAGCAGTTCTTC. Translated: CASSSRGGEQFF.

The chain combines TRBV5-3 with TRBJ1-6; D may be TRBD1 (5 bases). TRBV5-3 is recorded as an ORF, its role being uncertain. The CDR3 length is 18 residues. Trimming took off 4 bases at V and 6 bases at J, with 23 bases between the two ends. CDR3 sequence reads: CARSGRSGGEILNSPLHF. In nucleotides, the CDR3 is TGTGCCAGAAGCGGCCGGAGTGGAGGGGAAATTCTTAATTCACCCCTCCACTTT.

This chain uses TRBV28 with TRBJ1-5; D may be TRBD1 (5 bases). Trimming shortened V by 7 bases and J by 7 bases, and 17 bases separated the two germline ends. Germline V lookup: CDR1 MDHEN, CDR2 SYDVKM. The CDR3 has 14 amino acids. The CDR3 DNA follows: TGTGCCAGCACCTCCGGGGGGATCGGCCAGCCCCAGCATTTT. Translation: CASTSGGIGQPQHF. Complete variable domain (other parts from reference TRBV28 and TRBJ1-5): DVKVTQSSRYLVKRTGEKVFLECVQDMDHENMFWYRQDPGLGLRLIYFSYDVKMKEKGDIPEGYSVSREKKERFSLILESASTNQTSMYLCASTSGGIGQPQHFGDGTRLSIL.

This chain links TRBV11-2 with TRBJ2-1; no firm D call. Germline CDR1 and CDR2: SGHAT and FQNNGV. The CDR3 is 16 amino acids. Trimming stripped 3 bases from V and 4 bases from J, with 16 bases between. The CDR3, as DNA: TGTGCCAGCAGCTTGGATGGCGGCTTGACTTACAATGAGCAGTTCTTC. Translated: CASSLDGGLTYNEQFF.

This clone was counted only a few times. The CDR3 region is CASSQTFIDRNTIYF. The CDR3 DNA is TGCGCCAGCAGCCAAACGTTTATAGACAGAAACACCATATATTTT. This sequence joins TRBV4-1 and TRBJ1-3; D not certain. The V gene's germline CDR1 is MGHRA and CDR2 YSYEKL. CDR3 size: 15 residues. V lost 2 bases to trimming and J lost 5 bases, with 13 bases between them.

There are a few counts of this clone. The chain links TRBV6-4 to TRBJ2-2; D may be TRBD1 or TRBD2 (5 bases each). This CDR3 spans 12 amino acids. CDR1 and CDR2 (germline): MRHNA, SNTAGT. The V and J ends lost 6 bases and 7 bases respectively, with 9 bases between them. This CDR3 reads CASSGDRGELFF. In DNA, the CDR3 is TGTGCCAGCAGCGGGGACCGCGGGGAGCTGTTTTTT.

Notes on this clone: A much larger clonotype is one base distant, so this may be a read error. The rearrangement links TRBV14 to TRBJ2-7; D possibly matches TRBD1 or TRBD2 (6 bases each). V lost 6 bases and J lost 2, with 8 bases in between. Per germline, CDR1 SGHDN and CDR2 FVKESK. The CDR3 is 12 amino acids. In DNA, the CDR3 is TGTGCCAGCAGAGGGGGGACCTACGAGCAGTACTTC. Translated: CASRGGTYEQYF.

The chain uses TRBV14 and TRBJ1-2, with D unclear. With 4 bases removed from V and 5 bases from J, the gap between germline ends came to 11 bases. Germline values: CDR1 SGHDN, CDR2 FVKESK. The CDR3 is made up of 13 amino acids. CDR3: CASSPRSGYGYTF. CDR3 DNA sequence: TGTGCCAGCAGCCCTCGCAGTGGATATGGCTACACCTTC.

Only one count was recorded for this clone. V gene TRBV5-3 combines with J gene TRBJ1-2; D perhaps matches TRBD1 (5 bases). TRBV5-3 is recorded as an ORF, its role being uncertain. The CDR3 is 16 residues long. The germline V and J ends were trimmed by 5 bases and 4 bases, with 21 bases remaining between them. CDR3 sequence reads: CARSGGMGERAYGYTF. CDR3 sequence (DNA): TGTGCCAGAAGTGGCGGTATGGGGGAAAGGGCCTATGGCTACACCTTC.

The chain couples TRBV28 to TRBJ2-5, with TRBD2 matching 8 bases. Germline V gene lookup returns CDR1 MDHEN and CDR2 SYDVKM. The V gene end was trimmed by 5 bases and the J gene end by 3 bases; junction bases not matched to a gene: 8. The CDR3 is 15 amino acids. This CDR3 is CASSGSGTREETQYF. The CDR3 nucleotides are TGTGCCAGCAGTGGATCCGGGACTAGAGAAGAGACCCAGTACTTC. The complete variable domain, with remaining parts taken from reference TRBV28 and TRBJ2-5, reads DVKVTQSSRYLVKRTGEKVFLECVQDMDHENMFWYRQDPGLGLRLIYFSYDVKMKEKGDIPEGYSVSREKKERFSLILESASTNQTSMYLCASSGSGTREETQYFGPGTRLLVL.

As to this clone: This sample includes further DNA sequences coding for the same CDR3. V gene TRBV5-1 combines with J gene TRBJ1-1; TRBD1 is a possible D gene (5 bases). Between the trimmed V and J ends, which lost 0 bases and 8 bases, there was a span of 8 bases. Germline V gene lookup returns CDR1 SGHRS and CDR2 YFSETQ. This CDR3 has 12 amino acids. CDR3: CASSLDRGEAFF. CDR3 bases: TGCGCCAGCAGCTTGGACCGGGGGGAAGCTTTCTTT.

CDR3 loop: CASIADRGMNTEAFF. CDR3 DNA sequence: TGTGCCAGCATCGCGGACAGGGGCATGAACACTGAAGCTTTCTTT. J is TRBJ1-1 and V is TRBV6-5, with 9 bases matching TRBD1. The CDR3 is 15 residues long. V lost 7 bases to trimming and J lost 0 bases; unmatched junction nucleotides: 6. Germline V gene lookup returns CDR1 MNHEY and CDR2 SVGAGI.

This clone was observed once. CDR3 sequence: CASSLGTEFAGYTF. CDR3 nucleotides: TGTGCCAGCAGCTTGGGGACAGAATTCGCTGGCTACACCTTC. This chain uses TRBV5-5 with TRBJ1-2, with D maybe TRBD1 (6 bases). Germline V gives CDR1 SGHKS, CDR2 YYEKEE (reference sequence). The V end lost 0 bases, the J end lost 7 bases, and 13 bases lay between the germline ends. The CDR3 is 14 residues long.

This chain joins TRBV28 and TRBJ2-5; the match to TRBD1 covers 10 bases. The length of the CDR3 is 16 residues. V shed 5 bases, J shed 5 bases, and the junction held 11 bases outside the gene matches. Germline lookup yields CDR1 MDHEN and CDR2 SYDVKM. CDR3 protein: CASSLAGTGDSETQYF. As DNA, the CDR3 is TGTGCCAGCAGTCTAGCCGGGACAGGGGATAGCGAGACCCAGTACTTC. Full variable domain (outside the CDR3, taken from reference TRBV28 and TRBJ2-5): DVKVTQSSRYLVKRTGEKVFLECVQDMDHENMFWYRQDPGLGLRLIYFSYDVKMKEKGDIPEGYSVSREKKERFSLILESASTNQTSMYLCASSLAGTGDSETQYFGPGTRLLVL.

The chain couples TRBV5-1 to TRBJ2-1; 14 nucleotides match TRBD2. Per germline, CDR1 SGHRS and CDR2 YFSETQ. V was clipped by 0 bases and J by 5 bases; unmatched bases: 10. This CDR3 region has 19 residues. The CDR3 protein is CASSLGGGLAGVGDNEQFF. CDR3 sequence (DNA): TGCGCCAGCAGCTTGGGAGGGGGACTAGCGGGAGTTGGAGACAATGAGCAGTTCTTC.

The sample holds a few counts of this clone. V usage is TRBV4-1 and J usage is TRBJ1-1, with 7 positions matching TRBD1. V shed 2 bases, J shed 7 bases, and the junction held 10 bases outside the gene matches. Germline V gene data show CDR1 as MGHRA and CDR2 as YSYEKL. The CDR3 loop spans 15 amino acids. CDR3 sequence: CASSQTDRAYGEAFF. The CDR3 nucleotides read TGCGCCAGCAGCCAAACAGACAGGGCTTACGGTGAAGCTTTCTTT.

The rearrangement joins TRBV6-5 to TRBJ2-1; 11 bases agree with TRBD2. Trimming at V came to 4 bases and at J to 7 bases, leaving 9 bases not matched to a gene. The CDR3 runs to 16 residues. The germline V gene has CDR1 MNHEY and CDR2 SVGAGI. The CDR3 bases are TGTGCCAGCAGTTCACAACTAGCGGGAGCTATGAATGAGCAGTTCTTC. Its protein product is CASSSQLAGAMNEQFF.

The chain carries TRBV10-3 and TRBJ2-7; TRBD1 or TRBD2 may be the D gene (5 bases each). The germline V gene has CDR1 ENHRY and CDR2 SYGVKD. The V gene lost 10 bases and the J gene lost 0 bases, with 19 bases spanning the gap. The CDR3 runs to 15 residues. The CDR3 DNA reads TGTGCCACCATGGGGCAGGGAGTCCGCTCCTACGAGCAGTACTTC. Amino acids: CATMGQGVRSYEQYF.

The chain couples TRBV11-3 to TRBJ2-3; maybe TRBD2 (6 bases). Germline values: CDR1 SGHNT, CDR2 YENEEA. V dropped 0 bases and J dropped 8 bases, with 12 bases sitting between them. The CDR3 is 14 residues long. CDR3 protein: CASSLERGQGTQYF. The CDR3 region has the DNA TGTGCCAGCAGCTTAGAGCGGGGCCAGGGTACGCAGTATTTT. The complete variable domain, with remaining parts taken from reference TRBV11-3 and TRBJ2-3, reads EAGVVQSPRYKIIEKKQPVAFWCNPISGHNTLYWYLQNLGQGPELLIRYENEEAVDDSQLPKDRFSAERLKGVDSTLKIQPAELGDSAVYLCASSLERGQGTQYFGPGTRLTVL.

The rearrangement links TRBV7-9 to TRBJ1-1; a possible D gene is TRBD1 (5 bases). With 1 base removed from V and 7 bases from J, the gap between germline ends came to 10 bases. Germline V CDR1 and CDR2: SEHNR, FQNEAQ (reference sequence). The CDR3 is 13 residues long. The CDR3 sequence is CASSLVGPSEAFF. CDR3 coding DNA: TGTGCCAGCAGCTTAGTGGGACCGAGTGAAGCTTTCTTT.

The rearrangement links TRBV7-3 to TRBJ2-3, with TRBD2 matching 13 bases. V shed 5 bases and J 6 bases; nucleotides not matched to a gene: 2. Looked up from germline, CDR1 is SGHTA and CDR2 is FQGTGA. This CDR3 has 14 amino acids. Here the CDR3 DNA reads TGTGCCAGCAGCCCGGGACTAGCGGGGGATACGCAGTATTTT. It yields the protein CASSPGLAGDTQYF.